The 2 T cell receptor beta chains below come from one sample, sequenced in a study of blood T cell repertoires in COVID-19. Profiling relied on immunoSEQ multiplex PCR, and the TCRdb table lists in-frame clones only, not all of them. Altogether roughly 120,000 clones are present, over 75% being singletons, with the ten largest covering 2.5% to 3%. Sequencing was done on a sample of peripheral blood. Every receptor here comes from a man aged 50-60 years with acute or convalescent COVID-19.

The J gene is TRBJ2-7, the V gene TRBV5-1, with TRBD1 identical over 9 bases. The germline CDR1 and CDR2 sequences are SGHRS and YFSETQ. The CDR3 spans 15 residues. The ends lost 4 bases at V and 6 bases at J; junction bases unmatched: 11. CDR3 protein: CASSPGGGQGGEQYF. DNA for the CDR3: TGCGCCAGCAGCCCGGGTGGGGGACAGGGAGGCGAGCAGTACTTC.

The chain employs TRBV18 and TRBJ1-4, with D maybe TRBD1 (6 bases). In germline, CDR1 is KGHSH, CDR2 LQKENI. Trimming shortened V by 1 base and J by 4 bases, and 16 bases separated the two germline ends. There are 17 residues in the CDR3. In nucleotides, the CDR3 is TGTGCCAGCTCACCACTCAAGATAGGGGGACATAATGAAAAACTGTTTTTT. Translation gives CASSPLKIGGHNEKLFF.